This T cell receptor (beta chain) was recorded in a study of cytomegalovirus exposure and HLA in healthy donors. Findings and caveats of the study: Productive rates of about 87% or about 30% were seen for most TCR beta V segments in an earlier analysis. Testing in vitro showed three CMV-associated chains specific for CMV antigens.

Germline V CDR1 and CDR2: MGHDK, SYGVNS. J was trimmed by 5 bases and V by 6 bases; bases with no gene match: 5. CDR3 length equals 14 residues. A word on this clone: Its specificity is unknown.

The study ran its PCR with 60 Vbeta and 13 Jbeta primers. Only in-frame clones appear in the TCRdb table, and some are missing; sequencing was by immunoSEQ multiplex PCR. Here the sample spans over 100,000 clones, approximately 80% being singletons. Donors in the study were healthy people who gave bone marrow. Material for sequencing was PBMCs. The TCR comes from a male donor in good health and CMV-seropositive. The chain employs TRBV25-1 and TRBJ2-2; 8 nucleotides align to TRBD1. Here the CDR3 DNA reads TGTGCCAGCAGCGGGACAGGAGTGACCGGGGAGCTGTTTTTT. Its translation: CASSGTGVTGELFF.